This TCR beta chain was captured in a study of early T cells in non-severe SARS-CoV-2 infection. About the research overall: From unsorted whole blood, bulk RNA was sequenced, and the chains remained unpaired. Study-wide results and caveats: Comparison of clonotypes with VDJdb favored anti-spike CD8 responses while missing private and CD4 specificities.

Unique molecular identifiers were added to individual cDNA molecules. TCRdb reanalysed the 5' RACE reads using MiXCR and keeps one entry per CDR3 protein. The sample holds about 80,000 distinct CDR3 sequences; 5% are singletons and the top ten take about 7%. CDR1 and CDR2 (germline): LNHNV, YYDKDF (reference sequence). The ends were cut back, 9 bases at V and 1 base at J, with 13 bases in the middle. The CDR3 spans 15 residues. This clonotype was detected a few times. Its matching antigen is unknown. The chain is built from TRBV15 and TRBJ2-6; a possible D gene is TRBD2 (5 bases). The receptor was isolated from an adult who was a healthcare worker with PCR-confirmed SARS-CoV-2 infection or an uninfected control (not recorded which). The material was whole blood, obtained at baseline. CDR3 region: CATNRGGSGANVLTF. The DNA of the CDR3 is TGTGCCACAAACAGAGGCGGGTCTGGGGCCAACGTCCTGACTTTC.